Listed here are 16 T cell receptor beta chains from one sample, sequenced in a study of cytomegalovirus exposure and HLA in healthy donors. PCR employed 60 Vbeta and 13 Jbeta primers. Sequencing used immunoSEQ multiplex PCR; TCRdb keeps in-frame clones, though not all of them. The sample has around 170,000 clones, 80% seen once. The sequencing sample was made of PBMCs. These TCRs come from a man aged 35-49 years in good health and CMV-seronegative.

The chain joins TRBV10-3 to TRBJ2-2; weak D call: TRBD1 (6 bases). Germline V gene lookup returns CDR1 ENHRY and CDR2 SYGVKD. The CDR3 extends over 15 amino acids. The V end was cut by 4 bases, the J end by 0 bases, with 9 bases between. CDR3 DNA sequence: TGTGCCATCAGTGTTACAGGGTCGAACACCGGGGAGCTGTTTTTT. It encodes CAISVTGSNTGELFF.

V gene TRBV5-4 combines with J gene TRBJ1-1; the match to TRBD1 covers 8 bases. CDR3 length: 17 residues. The trim removed 1 base at V and 1 base at J, leaving 9 bases unmatched. The germline V gene encodes CDR1 SGHNT and CDR2 YYREEE (reference sequence). The CDR3 DNA follows: TGTGCCAGCAGCTTGCGGACAGGGTCTCAGAGGAACACTGAAGCTTTCTTT. This sequence encodes CASSLRTGSQRNTEAFF. The full variable domain, its missing parts supplied by reference TRBV5-4 and TRBJ1-1, is ETGVTQSPTHLIKTRGQQVTLRCSSQSGHNTVSWYQQALGQGPQFIFQYYREEENGRGNFPPRFSGLQFPNYSSELNVNALELDDSALYLCASSLRTGSQRNTEAFFGQGTRLTVV.

This clone was recorded once. This chain links TRBV9 with TRBJ1-6; tentatively, D is TRBD1 (6 bases). Germline V gives CDR1 SGDLS, CDR2 YYNGEE. The ends were cut back, 0 bases at V and 16 bases at J, with 17 bases in the middle. This CDR3 has 14 residues. Written as DNA, the CDR3 is TGTGCCAGCAGCGTAGGGGACACGACATTCGTTCTCCACTTT. Translated, it gives CASSVGDTTFVLHF.

This clone was found once. The genes are TRBV7-2 and TRBJ1-4; 8 positions agree with TRBD1. This CDR3 spans 14 amino acids. CDR1 SGHTA and CDR2 FQGNSA come from the germline V gene. V gave up 5 bases and J gave up 7 bases; unmatched junction bases: 6. CDR3 sequence: CASSLGQGREKLFF. CDR3 nucleotides: TGTGCCAGCAGCCTAGGACAGGGCCGTGAAAAACTGTTTTTT.

The V and J genes are TRBV4-3 and TRBJ2-6; the match to TRBD2 covers 8 bases. Losses at the gene ends were 0 bases for V and 2 bases for J; bases not matched to a gene: 0. The CDR3 sequence is 16 residues long. Per germline, CDR1 LGHNA and CDR2 YSLEER. The CDR3 DNA reads as TGCGCCAGCAGCCAAGAAGCGGGAGCTGGGGCCAACGTCCTGACTTTC. Translating it yields CASSQEAGAGANVLTF.

The J gene is TRBJ1-2, the V gene TRBV2; D unclear. The CDR3 length is 13 residues. From germline, CDR1 is SNHLY and CDR2 FYNNEI. Trimming took 6 bases from V and 3 from J, leaving 11 bases between them. Written as DNA, the CDR3 is TGTGCCAGCAGCTTGGGGAGGGACTATGGCTACACCTTC. Translated: CASSLGRDYGYTF.

The rearrangement uses TRBV6-5 and TRBJ1-2; D unresolved. This CDR3 is 15 amino acids long. Per germline, CDR1 MNHEY and CDR2 SVGAGI. V was shortened by 10 bases and J by 0 bases, with 18 bases between the two germline ends. The CDR3 DNA reads TGTGCCACCACCGGGAACGTCGTAGCTAACTATGGCTACACCTTC. This codes for CATTGNVVANYGYTF.

This clone was counted between two and nine times. The V and J genes are TRBV5-4 and TRBJ1-1; no clear D gene. V lost 3 bases and J lost 7, with 13 bases in between. Per germline, CDR1 SGHNT and CDR2 YYREEE (reference sequence). The CDR3 is made up of 13 amino acids. The CDR3 loop is CASSWSVRDEAFF. In DNA, the CDR3 is TGTGCCAGCAGCTGGTCGGTACGTGATGAAGCTTTCTTT.

V and J are TRBV7-8 and TRBJ1-5; 7 nucleotides line up with TRBD1. The CDR3 runs to 17 residues. J lost 2 bases, V lost 5 bases, and 12 bases had no gene match. Germline V lookup: CDR1 SGHVS, CDR2 FQNEAQ. CDR3 DNA: TGTGCCAGCAGCCCCGAGGGGGCAGGGGTGGGCAATCAGCCCCAGCATTTT. This sequence encodes CASSPEGAGVGNQPQHF.

This clone has a single count. The chain couples TRBV5-5 to TRBJ1-1; tentative D call: TRBD1 (5 bases). This CDR3 spans 15 amino acids. Trimming stripped 2 bases from V and 1 base from J, with 12 bases between. Germline V gene lookup returns CDR1 SGHKS and CDR2 YYEKEE (reference sequence). CDR3 protein: CASSFLGLGNTEAFF. The CDR3 nucleotides are TGTGCCAGCAGCTTTCTGGGGCTGGGGAACACTGAAGCTTTCTTT.

The chain recombines TRBV10-3 with TRBJ2-2; D may be TRBD2 (7 bases). The V end was cut by 7 bases, the J end by 5 bases, with 17 bases between. CDR3 length: 15 residues. Germline V gene sequence: CDR1 ENHRY, CDR2 SYGVKD. CDR3 residues: CAINGLGGQTGELFF. CDR3 bases: TGTGCCATCAATGGTCTGGGGGGGCAGACCGGGGAGCTGTTTTTT.

This chain joins TRBV7-2 and TRBJ1-2; D unclear. Germline V gene sequence: CDR1 SGHTA, CDR2 FQGNSA. The CDR3 runs 15 residues. The ends were cut back, 5 bases at V and 2 bases at J, with 15 bases in the middle. The CDR3 sequence is CASSPVSLSNYGYTF. The CDR3 nucleotides are TGTGCCAGCAGCCCCGTGTCCCTTTCGAACTATGGCTACACCTTC.

This clone was counted a few times. The genes are TRBV6-1 and TRBJ1-5, with 7 bases identical to TRBD1. Germline CDR1 is MNHNS and CDR2 is SASEGT. The CDR3 contains 13 residues. Germline trimming cut 6 bases from V and 7 bases from J; bases unmatched to any gene: 6. The CDR3 DNA is TGTGCCAGCAGAACAGGGGTTTACCAGCCCCAGCATTTT. It specifies CASRTGVYQPQHF.

The chain has TRBV4-3 and TRBJ1-5; the D is unclear. Germline values: CDR1 LGHNA, CDR2 YSLEER. Trimming cost V 3 bases and J 4 bases, with 10 bases left between them. This CDR3 is built from 14 residues. Written as DNA, the CDR3 is TGCGCCAGCAGCCACGATCGGGTAAATCAGCCCCAGCATTTT. This codes for CASSHDRVNQPQHF.

The J gene is TRBJ1-3, the V gene TRBV9; TRBD1 matches at 8 bases. J was trimmed by 3 bases and V by 6 bases; bases with no gene match: 8. Germline V CDR1 and CDR2: SGDLS, YYNGEE. CDR3 length: 15 amino acids. CDR3 sequence: CASTMTGDFGNTIYF. The CDR3 DNA is TGTGCCAGCACCATGACAGGGGATTTTGGAAACACCATATATTTT.

A few counts support this clone. The chain couples TRBV19 to TRBJ2-5, with TRBD2 matching over 14 bases. Trimming removed 6 bases from V and 5 bases from J; junction bases left unmatched: 14. This CDR3 is built from 18 residues. CDR1 LNHDA and CDR2 SQIVND come from the germline V gene (reference sequence). CDR3 region: CASSRRTSGRPGGETQYF. DNA of the CDR3: TGTGCCAGTAGCCGAAGGACTAGCGGGAGGCCAGGGGGGGAGACCCAGTACTTC.